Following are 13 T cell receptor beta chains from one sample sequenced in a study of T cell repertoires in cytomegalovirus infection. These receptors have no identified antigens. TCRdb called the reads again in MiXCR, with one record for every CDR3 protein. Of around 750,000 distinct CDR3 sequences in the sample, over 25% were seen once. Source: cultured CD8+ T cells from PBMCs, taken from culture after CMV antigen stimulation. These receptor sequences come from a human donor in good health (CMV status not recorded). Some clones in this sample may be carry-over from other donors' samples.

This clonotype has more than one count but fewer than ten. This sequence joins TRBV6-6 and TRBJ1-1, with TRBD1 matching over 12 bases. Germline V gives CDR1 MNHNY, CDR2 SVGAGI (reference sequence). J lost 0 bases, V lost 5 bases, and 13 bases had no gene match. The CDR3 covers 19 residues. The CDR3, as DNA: TGTGCCAGCAGTCCTCGGTCGGGACAGGGGGCCTCGATGAACACTGAAGCTTTCTTT. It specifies CASSPRSGQGASMNTEAFF.

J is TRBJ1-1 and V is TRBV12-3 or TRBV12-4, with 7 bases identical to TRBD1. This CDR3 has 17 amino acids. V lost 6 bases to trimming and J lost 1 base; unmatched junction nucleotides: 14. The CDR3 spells CASSARQGWMGNTEAFF. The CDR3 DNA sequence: TGTGCCAGCAGCGCCAGACAGGGATGGATGGGGAACACTGAAGCTTTCTTT.

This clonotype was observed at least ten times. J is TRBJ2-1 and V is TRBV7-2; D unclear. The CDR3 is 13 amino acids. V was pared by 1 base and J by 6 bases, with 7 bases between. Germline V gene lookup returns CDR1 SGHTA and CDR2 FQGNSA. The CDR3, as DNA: TGTGCCAGCAGCTTAGTCCCGGGCAATGAGCAGTTCTTC. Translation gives CASSLVPGNEQFF.

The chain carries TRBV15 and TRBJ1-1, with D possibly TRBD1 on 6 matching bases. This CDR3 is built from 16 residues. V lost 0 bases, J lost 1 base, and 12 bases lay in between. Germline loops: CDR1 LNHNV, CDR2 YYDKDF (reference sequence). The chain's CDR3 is CATSRDRWTENTEAFF. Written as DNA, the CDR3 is TGTGCCACCAGCAGAGATCGTTGGACAGAGAACACTGAAGCTTTCTTT.

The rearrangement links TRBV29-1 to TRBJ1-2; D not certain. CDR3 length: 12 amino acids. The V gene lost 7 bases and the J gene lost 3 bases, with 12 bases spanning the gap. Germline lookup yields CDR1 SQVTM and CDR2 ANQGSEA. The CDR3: CSAEWVDYGYTF. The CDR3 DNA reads TGCAGCGCCGAGTGGGTAGACTATGGCTACACCTTC.

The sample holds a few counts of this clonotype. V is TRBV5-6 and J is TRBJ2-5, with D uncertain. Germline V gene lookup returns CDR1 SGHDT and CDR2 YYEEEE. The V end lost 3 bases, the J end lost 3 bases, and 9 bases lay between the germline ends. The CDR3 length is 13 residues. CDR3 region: CASSSDTEETQYF. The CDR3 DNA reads TGTGCCAGCAGCTCTGACACAGAAGAGACCCAGTACTTC.

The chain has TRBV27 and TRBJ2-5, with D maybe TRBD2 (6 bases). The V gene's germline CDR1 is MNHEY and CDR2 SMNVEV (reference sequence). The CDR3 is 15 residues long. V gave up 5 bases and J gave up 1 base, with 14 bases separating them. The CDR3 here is CASSPFDGSQETQYF. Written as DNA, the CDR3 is TGTGCCAGCAGTCCATTCGACGGGAGCCAAGAGACCCAGTACTTC.

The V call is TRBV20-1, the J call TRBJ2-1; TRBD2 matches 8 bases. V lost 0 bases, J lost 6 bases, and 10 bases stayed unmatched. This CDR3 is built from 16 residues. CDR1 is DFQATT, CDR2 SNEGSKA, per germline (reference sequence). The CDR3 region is CSARDPAGARSNEQFF. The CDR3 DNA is TGCAGTGCTAGAGATCCAGCGGGGGCCCGCTCCAATGAGCAGTTCTTC.

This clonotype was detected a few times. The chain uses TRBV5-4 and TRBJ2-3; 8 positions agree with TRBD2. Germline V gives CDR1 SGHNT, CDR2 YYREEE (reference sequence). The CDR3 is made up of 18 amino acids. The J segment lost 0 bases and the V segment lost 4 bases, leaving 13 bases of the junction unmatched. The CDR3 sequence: CASSGGLGLGGSTDTQYF. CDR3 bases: TGTGCCAGCAGCGGGGGACTAGGTCTGGGGGGTAGCACAGATACGCAGTATTTT.

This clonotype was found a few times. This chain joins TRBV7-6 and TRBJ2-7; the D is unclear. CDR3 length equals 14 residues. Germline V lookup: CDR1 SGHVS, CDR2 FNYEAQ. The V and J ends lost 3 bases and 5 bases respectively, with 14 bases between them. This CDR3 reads CASSLAGSPNEQYF. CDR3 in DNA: TGTGCCAGCAGCTTGGCCGGGTCACCCAACGAGCAGTACTTC.

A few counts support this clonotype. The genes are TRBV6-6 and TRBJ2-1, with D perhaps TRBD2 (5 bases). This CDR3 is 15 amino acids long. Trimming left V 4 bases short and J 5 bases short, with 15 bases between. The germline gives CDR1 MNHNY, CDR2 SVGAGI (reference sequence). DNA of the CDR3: TGTGCCAGCAGTTCTCCCTCCGGGATAAACAATGAGCAGTTCTTC. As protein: CASSSPSGINNEQFF.

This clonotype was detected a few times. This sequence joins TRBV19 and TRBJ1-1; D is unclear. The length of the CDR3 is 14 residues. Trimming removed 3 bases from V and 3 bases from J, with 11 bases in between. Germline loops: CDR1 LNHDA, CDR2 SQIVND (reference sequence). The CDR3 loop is CASSIGPWDTEAFF. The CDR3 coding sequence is TGTGCCAGTAGTATTGGACCTTGGGACACTGAAGCTTTCTTT. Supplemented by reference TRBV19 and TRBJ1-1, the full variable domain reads DGGITQSPKYLFRKEGQNVTLSCEQNLNHDAMYWYRQDPGQGLRLIYYSQIVNDFQKGDIAEGYSVSREKKESFPLTVTSAQKNPTAFYLCASSIGPWDTEAFFGQGTRLTVV.

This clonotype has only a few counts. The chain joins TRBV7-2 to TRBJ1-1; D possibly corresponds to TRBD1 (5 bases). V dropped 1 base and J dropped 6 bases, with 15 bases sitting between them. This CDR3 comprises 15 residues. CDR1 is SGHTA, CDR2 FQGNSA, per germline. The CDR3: CASSLEQGGKAEAFF. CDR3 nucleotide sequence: TGTGCCAGCAGCTTAGAGCAGGGAGGGAAGGCTGAAGCTTTCTTT.